Below, one TCR beta chain is given with its context. The sample comes from a study of cytomegalovirus exposure and HLA in healthy donors. The CDR3 totals 12 residues. V was shortened by 1 base and J by 5 bases, with 8 bases between the two germline ends. CDR1 is SQVTM and CDR2 is ANQGSEA in the germline V gene. The PCR made use of 60 Vbeta and 13 Jbeta primers. TCRdb's table, derived via immunoSEQ multiplex PCR, lists solely in-frame clones and lacks some. The sample shows under 250,000 clones, about 88% of them seen only once. The sample comprised PBMCs. The receptor was isolated from a girl between 2 and 10 years old in good health and CMV-seronegative. J is TRBJ2-5 and V is TRBV29-1, with D uncertain. The CDR3 loop reads CSVEGLSETQYF. CDR3 DNA: TGCAGCGTTGAAGGGCTGTCGGAGACCCAGTACTTC.